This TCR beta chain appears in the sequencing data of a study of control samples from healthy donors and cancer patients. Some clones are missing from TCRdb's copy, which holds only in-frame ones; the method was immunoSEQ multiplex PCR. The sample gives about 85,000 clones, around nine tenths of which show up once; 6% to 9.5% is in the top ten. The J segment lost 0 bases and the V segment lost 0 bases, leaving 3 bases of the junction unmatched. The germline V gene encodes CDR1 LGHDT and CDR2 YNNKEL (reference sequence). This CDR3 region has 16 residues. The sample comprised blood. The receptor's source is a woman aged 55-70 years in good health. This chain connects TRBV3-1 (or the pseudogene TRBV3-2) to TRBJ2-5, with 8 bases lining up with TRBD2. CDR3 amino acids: CASSQDIAGNQETQYF. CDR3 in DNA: TGTGCCAGCAGCCAAGACATAGCGGGGAACCAAGAGACCCAGTACTTC.